Below are 9 T cell receptor beta chains sequenced from a single sample in a study of beta chain features in type 1 diabetes. TCRB transcripts that were expressed got sequenced, as all of the isolated RNA had been reverse transcribed. Profiled with immunoSEQ multiplex PCR; TCRdb holds only in-frame clones, not every one. The sample yields 860,000 or so clones, roughly a sixth seen once. Sequencing used naive CD4+ T cells from blood. All receptors derive from a woman aged 18-29 years in good health.

The genes are TRBV6-4 and TRBJ2-1, with D possibly being TRBD2 (6 bases). Trimming shortened V by 5 bases and J by 6 bases, and 14 bases separated the two germline ends. The CDR3 sequence is 14 residues long. The germline CDR1 and CDR2 sequences are MRHNA and SNTAGT. CDR3 protein: CASSLGRNSNEQFF. CDR3 bases: TGTGCCAGCAGTCTCGGGAGAAACTCCAATGAGCAGTTCTTC.

J is TRBJ1-2 and V is TRBV7-3; 12 bases are shared with TRBD1. Germline CDR1 is SGHTA and CDR2 is FQGTGA. With 4 bases clipped from V and 9 bases from J, the junction kept 9 bases outside the gene matches. The length of the CDR3 is 15 residues. CDR3 region: CASSSAPGTGGRYTF. CDR3 DNA sequence: TGTGCCAGCAGCTCAGCCCCAGGGACAGGGGGCCGCTACACCTTC. Full variable domain (missing parts from reference TRBV7-3 and TRBJ1-2): GAGVSQTPSNKVTEKGKYVELRCDPISGHTALYWYRQSLGQGPEFLIYFQGTGAADDSGLPNDRFFAVRPEGSVSTLKIQRTERGDSAVYLCASSSAPGTGGRYTFGSGTRLTVV.

The sample holds a few counts of this clone. The genes are TRBV4-3 and TRBJ2-4; unclear D gene. The CDR3 is made up of 15 amino acids. CDR1 LGHNA and CDR2 YSLEER come from the germline V gene. Trimming cost V 0 bases and J 6 bases, with 12 bases left between them. For the CDR3, the DNA is TGCGCCAGCAGCCAAGACAGTTTGTCAAGAAACATTCAGTACTTC. It codes for CASSQDSLSRNIQYF.

V is TRBV28 and J is TRBJ2-5; possibly TRBD1 or TRBD2 for D (5 bases each). Germline values: CDR1 MDHEN, CDR2 SYDVKM. The CDR3 contains 15 residues. Deletions cut 7 bases from V and 5 bases from J, with 20 bases between. CDR3 protein: CASTPAGAALETQYF. The CDR3 DNA sequence: TGTGCCAGCACCCCCGCCGGGGCGGCCCTTGAGACCCAGTACTTC. The whole variable domain, remainder taken from reference TRBV28 and TRBJ2-5, is DVKVTQSSRYLVKRTGEKVFLECVQDMDHENMFWYRQDPGLGLRLIYFSYDVKMKEKGDIPEGYSVSREKKERFSLILESASTNQTSMYLCASTPAGAALETQYFGPGTRLLVL.

The chain is built from TRBV7-6 and TRBJ2-2; D is possibly TRBD1 (5 bases). Deletions cut 2 bases from V and 1 base from J, with 8 bases between. This CDR3 has 15 residues. CDR1 and CDR2 from the germline V gene are SGHVS and FNYEAQ. The DNA of the CDR3 is TGTGCCAGCAGCTTATCAGGACAGAACACCGGGGAGCTGTTTTTT. Its translation is CASSLSGQNTGELFF.

V gene TRBV10-3 combines with J gene TRBJ2-1; 9 bases align to TRBD2. The V segment lost 6 bases and the J segment 5 bases; nucleotides outside the gene matches: 5. Germline assignment: CDR1 ENHRY and CDR2 SYGVKD. This CDR3 has 14 residues. CDR3 DNA: TGTGCCATCAGGCGGACTAGCGCCGACAATGAGCAGTTCTTC. Amino acids: CAIRRTSADNEQFF.

Only one count was recorded for this clone. This chain joins TRBV11-2 and TRBJ2-1; the match to TRBD2 covers 14 bases. CDR1 and CDR2 (germline): SGHAT, FQNNGV. V gave up 4 bases and J gave up 6 bases; unmatched junction bases: 11. The CDR3 extends over 18 amino acids. CDR3 sequence: CASSWRLAGGGPFNEQFF. The CDR3 DNA follows: TGTGCCAGCAGCTGGCGACTAGCGGGAGGGGGACCTTTCAATGAGCAGTTCTTC.

This clone was picked up a small number of times. The rearrangement joins TRBV27 to TRBJ2-5; 8 bases agree with TRBD2. This CDR3 is built from 13 residues. Germline lookup yields CDR1 MNHEY and CDR2 SMNVEV (reference sequence). Germline trimming cut 8 bases from V and 1 base from J; bases unmatched to any gene: 3. The CDR3: CASSREVQETQYF. The CDR3 bases are TGTGCCAGCTCGCGGGAGGTCCAAGAGACCCAGTACTTC.

This clone has just a few counts. Written as DNA, the CDR3 is TGCGCCAGCAGCTCGTCAGGGACAGGCGGAGAGACCCAGTACTTC. This translates into CASSSSGTGGETQYF. The V call is TRBV5-1, the J call TRBJ2-5, with 8 nucleotides matching TRBD1. J was trimmed by 4 bases and V by 3 bases; bases with no gene match: 8. This CDR3 has 15 amino acids. The V gene's germline CDR1 is SGHRS and CDR2 YFSETQ.